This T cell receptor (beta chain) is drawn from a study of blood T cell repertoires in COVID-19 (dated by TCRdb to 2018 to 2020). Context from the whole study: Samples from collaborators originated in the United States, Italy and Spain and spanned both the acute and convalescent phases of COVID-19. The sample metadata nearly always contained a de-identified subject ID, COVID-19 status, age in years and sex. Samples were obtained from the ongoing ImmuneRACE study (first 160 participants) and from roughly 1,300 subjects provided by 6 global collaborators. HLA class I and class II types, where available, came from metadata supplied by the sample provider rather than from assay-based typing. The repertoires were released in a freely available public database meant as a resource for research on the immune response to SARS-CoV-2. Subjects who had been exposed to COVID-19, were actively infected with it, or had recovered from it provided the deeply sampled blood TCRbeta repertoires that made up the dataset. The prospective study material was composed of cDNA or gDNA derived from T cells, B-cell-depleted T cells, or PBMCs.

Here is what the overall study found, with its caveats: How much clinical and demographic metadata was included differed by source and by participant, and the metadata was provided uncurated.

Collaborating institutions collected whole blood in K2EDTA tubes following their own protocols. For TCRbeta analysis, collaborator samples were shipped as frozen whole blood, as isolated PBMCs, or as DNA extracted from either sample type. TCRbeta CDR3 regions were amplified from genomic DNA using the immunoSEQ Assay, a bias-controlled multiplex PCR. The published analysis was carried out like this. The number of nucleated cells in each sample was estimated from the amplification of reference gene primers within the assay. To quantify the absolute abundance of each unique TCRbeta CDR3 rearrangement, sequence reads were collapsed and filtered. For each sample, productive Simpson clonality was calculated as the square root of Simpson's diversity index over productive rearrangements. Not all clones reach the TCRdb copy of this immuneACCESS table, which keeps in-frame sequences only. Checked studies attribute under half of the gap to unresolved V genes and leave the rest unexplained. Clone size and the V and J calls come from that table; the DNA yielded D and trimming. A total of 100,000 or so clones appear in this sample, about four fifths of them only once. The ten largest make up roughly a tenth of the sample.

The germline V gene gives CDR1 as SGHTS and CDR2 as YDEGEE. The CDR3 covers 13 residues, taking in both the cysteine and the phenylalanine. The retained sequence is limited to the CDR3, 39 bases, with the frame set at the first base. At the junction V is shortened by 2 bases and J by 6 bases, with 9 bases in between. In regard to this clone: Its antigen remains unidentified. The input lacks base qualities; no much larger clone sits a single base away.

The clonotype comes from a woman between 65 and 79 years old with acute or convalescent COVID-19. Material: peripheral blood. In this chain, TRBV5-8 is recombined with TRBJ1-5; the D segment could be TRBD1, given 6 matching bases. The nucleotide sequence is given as TGTGCCAGCAGCTTTGGACAGATTCAGCCCCAGCATTTT. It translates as CASSFGQIQPQHF.